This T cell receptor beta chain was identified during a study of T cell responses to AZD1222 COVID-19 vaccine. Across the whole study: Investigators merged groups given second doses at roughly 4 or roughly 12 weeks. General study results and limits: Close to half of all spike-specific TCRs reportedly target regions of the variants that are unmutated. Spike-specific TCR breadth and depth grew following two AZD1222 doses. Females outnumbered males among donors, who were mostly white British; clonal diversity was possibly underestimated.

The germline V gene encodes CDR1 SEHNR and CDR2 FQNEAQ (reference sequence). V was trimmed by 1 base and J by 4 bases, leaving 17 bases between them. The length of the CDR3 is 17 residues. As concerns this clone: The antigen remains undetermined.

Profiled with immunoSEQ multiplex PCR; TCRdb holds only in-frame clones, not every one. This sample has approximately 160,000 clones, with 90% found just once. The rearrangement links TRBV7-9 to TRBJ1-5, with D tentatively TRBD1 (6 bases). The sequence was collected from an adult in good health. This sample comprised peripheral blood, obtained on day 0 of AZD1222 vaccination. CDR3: CASSLGTQGLGNQPQHF. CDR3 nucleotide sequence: TGTGCCAGCAGCTTAGGCACACAGGGTCTGGGGAATCAGCCCCAGCATTTT.